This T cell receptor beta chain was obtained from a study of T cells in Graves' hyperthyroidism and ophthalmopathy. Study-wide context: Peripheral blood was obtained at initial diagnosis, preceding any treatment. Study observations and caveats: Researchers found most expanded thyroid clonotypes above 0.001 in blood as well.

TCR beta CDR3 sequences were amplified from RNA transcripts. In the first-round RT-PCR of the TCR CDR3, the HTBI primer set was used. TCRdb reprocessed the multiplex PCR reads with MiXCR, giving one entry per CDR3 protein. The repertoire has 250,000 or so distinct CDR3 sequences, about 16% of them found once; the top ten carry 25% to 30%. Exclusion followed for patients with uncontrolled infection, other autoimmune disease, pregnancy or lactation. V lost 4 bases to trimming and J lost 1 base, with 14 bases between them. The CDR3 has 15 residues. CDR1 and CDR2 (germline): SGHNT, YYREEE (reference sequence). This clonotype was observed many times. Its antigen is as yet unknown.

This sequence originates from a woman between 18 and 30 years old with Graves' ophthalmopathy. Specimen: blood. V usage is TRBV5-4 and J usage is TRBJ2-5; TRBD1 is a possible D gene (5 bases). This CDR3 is CASSDRQRVQETQYF. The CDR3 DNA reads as TGTGCCAGCAGCGACCGACAGCGAGTCCAAGAGACCCAGTACTTC. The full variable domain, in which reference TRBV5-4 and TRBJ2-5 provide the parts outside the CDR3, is ETGVTQSPTHLIKTRGQQVTLRCSSQSGHNTVSWYQQALGQGPQFIFQYYREEENGRGNFPPRFSGLQFPNYSSELNVNALELDDSALYLCASSDRQRVQETQYFGPGTRLLVL.